The 11 T cell receptor beta chains below all came from one sample that was sequenced in a study of radiation and T cells in renal cell carcinoma. Clones were sequenced by immunoSEQ multiplex PCR, and TCRdb holds only the in-frame ones, with some missing. The table includes around 140,000 clones, less than 90% detected once. Documented time point: blood 4 weeks post-SBRT, at nephrectomy. Treatment: 15 Gy SBRT to primary tumor, nephrectomy 4 weeks later. The sequencing used blood, collected from a patient whose treatment included radiotherapy and nephrectomy. Source of these receptors: a woman between 45 and 60 years old with renal cell carcinoma.

This chain connects TRBV4-3 to TRBJ2-5; D perhaps matches TRBD1 (7 bases). This CDR3 region has 13 residues. Trimming shortened V by 5 bases and J by 7 bases, and 14 bases separated the two germline ends. The V gene's germline CDR1 is LGHNA and CDR2 YSLEER. The CDR3 DNA is TGCGCCAGCAGCTCGGGGGCAGGGGGGACCCAGTACTTC. It encodes CASSSGAGGTQYF.

The chain uses TRBV27 and TRBJ2-7; 8 bases line up with TRBD1. The junction had 5 bases not matched to a gene; V was cut back by 4 bases and J by 3 bases. CDR1 and CDR2 (germline): MNHEY, SMNVEV (reference sequence). The CDR3 is 14 residues long. CDR3 protein: CASSSGTGIYEQYF. For the CDR3, the DNA is TGTGCCAGCAGTTCCGGGACAGGAATCTACGAGCAGTACTTC.

The rearrangement links TRBV4-3 to TRBJ2-1, with D uncertain. The V end was cut by 5 bases, the J end by 5 bases, with 16 bases between. This CDR3 has 15 residues. Germline CDR1 and CDR2: LGHNA and YSLEER. The CDR3 sequence: CASSTGLSGNNEQFF. The CDR3 DNA is TGCGCCAGCAGCACCGGGCTTTCGGGCAACAATGAGCAGTTCTTC.

This chain connects TRBV9 to TRBJ2-7; TRBD1 agrees at 10 bases. After removal of 4 bases from V and 7 bases from J, the junction contained 14 bases not matched to a gene. This CDR3 contains 16 residues. Germline lookup yields CDR1 SGDLS and CDR2 YYNGEE. CDR3 DNA sequence: TGTGCCAGCAGCACCAGATCCGGGACAGGGGTGGAGGAGCAGTACTTC. Amino acids: CASSTRSGTGVEEQYF. Full variable domain (rest looked up from reference TRBV9 and TRBJ2-7): DSGVTQTPKHLITATGQRVTLRCSPRSGDLSVYWYQQSLDQGLQFLIQYYNGEERAKGNILERFSAQQFPDLHSELNLSSLELGDSALYFCASSTRSGTGVEEQYFGPGTRLTVT.

V usage is TRBV19 and J usage is TRBJ2-3, with D maybe TRBD1 (6 bases). CDR1 is LNHDA, CDR2 SQIVND, per germline (reference sequence). The CDR3 contains 14 residues. The ends were cut back, 3 bases at V and 6 bases at J, with 13 bases in the middle. CDR3 residues: CASSISGEGDTQYF. In DNA form, the CDR3 reads TGTGCCAGTAGTATTTCAGGGGAAGGCGATACGCAGTATTTT.

This chain links TRBV11-2 with TRBJ1-1; 10 bases line up with TRBD1. This CDR3 has 14 amino acids. From germline, CDR1 is SGHAT and CDR2 FQNNGV. V shed 5 bases and J 5 bases; nucleotides not matched to a gene: 5. CDR3 amino acids: CASSPGTGVTEAFF. DNA of the CDR3: TGTGCCAGCAGCCCGGGGACAGGGGTAACTGAAGCTTTCTTT.

The chain links TRBV5-1 to TRBJ2-2; D uncertain. The CDR3 runs to 14 residues. Trimming cost V 0 bases and J 7 bases, with 10 bases left between them. The germline CDR1 and CDR2 sequences are SGHRS and YFSETQ. The CDR3 DNA sequence: TGCGCCAGCAGCTTGGAAGGCCGGAGCGGGGAGCTGTTTTTT. Translating it yields CASSLEGRSGELFF.

The chain joins TRBV28 to TRBJ1-1; a possible D gene is TRBD1 (6 bases). Germline CDR1 MDHEN, CDR2 SYDVKM. This CDR3 spans 16 amino acids. Trimming removed 8 bases at V and 2 bases at J, with 21 bases between. The CDR3 sequence is CASLGEAGAGNTEAFF. The CDR3 DNA follows: TGTGCCAGCCTCGGGGAGGCAGGGGCGGGAAACACTGAAGCTTTCTTT. Variable domain in full (rest from reference TRBV28 and TRBJ1-1): DVKVTQSSRYLVKRTGEKVFLECVQDMDHENMFWYRQDPGLGLRLIYFSYDVKMKEKGDIPEGYSVSREKKERFSLILESASTNQTSMYLCASLGEAGAGNTEAFFGQGTRLTVV.

V gene TRBV28 combines with J gene TRBJ2-6; 7 nucleotides align to TRBD1. CDR3 length: 16 amino acids. Germline loops: CDR1 MDHEN, CDR2 SYDVKM. Losses at the gene ends were 1 base for V and 1 base for J; bases not matched to a gene: 1. The CDR3 protein is CASSLLQGSGANVLTF. The CDR3 nucleotides are TGTGCCAGCAGTTTATTACAGGGGTCTGGGGCCAACGTCCTGACTTTC.

The V gene is TRBV19, the J gene TRBJ1-1, with D unresolved. The CDR3 consists of 14 residues. Per the germline V gene, CDR1 is LNHDA and CDR2 is SQIVND (reference sequence). Trimming left V 7 bases short and J 4 bases short, with 16 bases between. As DNA, the CDR3 is TGTGCCAGTAAAATGGGTCTATCGCGCACTGAAGCTTTCTTT. Amino acids: CASKMGLSRTEAFF.

The chain carries TRBV7-9 and TRBJ1-4; TRBD1 agrees at 7 bases. Germline CDR1 is SEHNR and CDR2 is FQNEAQ (reference sequence). The CDR3 extends over 15 amino acids. The trim removed 0 bases at V and 4 bases at J, leaving 2 bases unmatched. This CDR3 reads CASSLAGQFNEKLFF. CDR3 DNA: TGTGCCAGCAGCTTAGCGGGACAGTTTAATGAAAAACTGTTTTTT. Supplemented by reference TRBV7-9 and TRBJ1-4, the full variable domain reads DTGVSQNPRHKITKRGQNVTFRCDPISEHNRLYWYRQTLGQGPEFLTYFQNEAQLEKSRLLSDRFSAERPKGSFSTLEIQRTEQGDSAMYLCASSLAGQFNEKLFFGSGTQLSVL.